The next 17 T cell receptor beta chains were all read from a single sample in a study of STAT5B mutations in CD4+ large granular lymphocyte leukemia. Assay used: immunoSEQ multiplex PCR; TCRdb lists only in-frame clones, some missing. Of 30,000 to 35,000 clones listed, roughly four fifths are singletons. The material sequenced was CD4+ T cells from blood buffy coats. These TCRs come from a human donor in good health.

The chain recombines TRBV7-2 with TRBJ2-5; possibly TRBD2 for D (5 bases). Germline CDR1 reads SGHTA; CDR2 reads FQGNSA. V lost 5 bases to trimming and J lost 10 bases, with 14 bases between them. The length of the CDR3 is 12 residues. CDR3 in DNA: TGTGCCAGCAGCCAGGACTGGCGAGACCAGTACTTC. Its protein product is CASSQDWRDQYF.

This rearrangement joins TRBV30 to TRBJ2-5; no clear D. CDR1 is GTSNPN and CDR2 is SVGIG in the germline V gene (reference sequence). The CDR3 totals 16 residues. V was pared by 0 bases and J by 5 bases, with 19 bases between. CDR3 sequence: CAWSVRQARNYETQYF. CDR3 in DNA: TGTGCCTGGAGTGTTAGGCAGGCTAGGAATTATGAGACCCAGTACTTC.

A few counts support this clone. The chain employs TRBV7-2 and TRBJ1-1; D is unclear. Trimming took 6 bases from V and 7 from J, leaving 12 bases between them. Germline CDR1 reads SGHTA; CDR2 reads FQGNSA. This CDR3 has 12 amino acids. CDR3 DNA sequence: TGTGCCAGCAGGCGGAAGGACGGTGAAGCTTTCTTT. Amino acids: CASRRKDGEAFF.

The chain joins TRBV4-2 to TRBJ2-1; D possibly corresponds to TRBD2 (7 bases). Trimming shortened V by 4 bases and J by 5 bases, and 21 bases separated the two germline ends. The CDR3 is made up of 17 amino acids. Germline V CDR1 and CDR2: LGHNA, YNFKEQ. This CDR3 is CASSPSGGGSIHNEQFF. The CDR3 DNA is TGTGCCAGCAGCCCCTCTGGGGGCGGGAGTATCCACAATGAGCAGTTCTTC.

This clone was counted between two and nine times. The chain employs TRBV19 and TRBJ1-2; tentative D call: TRBD1 (6 bases). V was cut by 5 bases and J by 4 bases, with 17 bases left in between. Germline V gene data show CDR1 as LNHDA and CDR2 as SQIVND (reference sequence). The CDR3 loop spans 15 amino acids. The chain's CDR3 is CASSAGDRPSYGYTF. The DNA of the CDR3 is TGTGCCAGTAGTGCTGGCGACAGGCCAAGCTATGGCTACACCTTC.

V gene TRBV28 combines with J gene TRBJ2-3; D is undetermined. V shed 4 bases and J shed 3 bases, with 14 bases lying between them. Germline V gene data show CDR1 as MDHEN and CDR2 as SYDVKM. The CDR3 loop spans 15 amino acids. The CDR3 DNA reads TGTGCCAGCAGTTCCCCCCCGGCCTCGACAGATACGCAGTATTTT. It specifies CASSSPPASTDTQYF.

The rearrangement joins TRBV9 to TRBJ2-3; 9 bases are shared with TRBD1. Germline CDR1 is SGDLS and CDR2 is YYNGEE. The V and J ends lost 3 bases and 5 bases, in that order; junction bases with no gene match: 10. CDR3 length equals 16 residues. CDR3 protein: CASSAYSGTGIDTQYF. The CDR3 bases are TGTGCCAGCAGCGCTTACTCCGGGACAGGGATAGATACGCAGTATTTT. Using reference TRBV9 and TRBJ2-3 for the parts outside the CDR3, the full variable domain is DSGVTQTPKHLITATGQRVTLRCSPRSGDLSVYWYQQSLDQGLQFLIQYYNGEERAKGNILERFSAQQFPDLHSELNLSSLELGDSALYFCASSAYSGTGIDTQYFGPGTRLTVL.

This clone has a single count. V is TRBV18 and J is TRBJ2-3; 7 positions agree with TRBD2. CDR1 and CDR2 from the germline V gene are KGHSH and LQKENI. With V trimmed by 0 bases and J by 3 bases, 6 bases remained unmatched. This CDR3 has 16 amino acids. The CDR3 DNA reads as TGTGCCAGCTCACCACCTTCTAGCGGAGGGACAGATACGCAGTATTTT. Protein product: CASSPPSSGGTDTQYF.

The gene calls are TRBV11-3 and TRBJ2-7; D is possibly TRBD1 (6 bases). The V and J ends lost 5 bases and 2 bases respectively, with 13 bases between them. The CDR3 runs to 14 residues. The germline CDR1 and CDR2 sequences are SGHNT and YENEEA. The DNA of the CDR3 is TGTGCCAGCAGCCCTTACGACAGGCCCTACGAGCAGTACTTC. This sequence encodes CASSPYDRPYEQYF.

This clone was seen only once. The chain has TRBV2 and TRBJ1-4; 7 nucleotides align to TRBD1. The CDR3 sequence is 16 residues long. V lost 6 bases, J lost 5 bases, and 12 bases stayed unmatched. Germline V CDR1 and CDR2: SNHLY, FYNNEI. CDR3 in DNA: TGTGCCAGCAGCGACCCTAGGACAGGCAGAAATGAAAAACTGTTTTTT. This encodes CASSDPRTGRNEKLFF.

J is TRBJ2-5 and V is TRBV18; D remains ambiguous. The J call may be faulty, since TRBJ2-7 better matches the DNA end. Germline CDR1 is KGHSH and CDR2 is LQKENI. CDR3 length equals 13 residues. CDR3 protein: CASSPPLTYEQYF. In DNA, the CDR3 is TGTGCCAGCTCACCACCTTTGACCTACGAGCAGTACTTC.

The chain carries TRBV7-8 and TRBJ1-5, with D maybe TRBD1 (6 bases). Germline values: CDR1 SGHVS, CDR2 FQNEAQ. The V end was cut by 3 bases, the J end by 5 bases, with 11 bases between. This CDR3 has 14 residues. The CDR3 DNA follows: TGTGCCAGCAGCTTGCGGGGGCCCTATCAGCCCCAGCATTTT. Protein product: CASSLRGPYQPQHF.

V gene TRBV28 combines with J gene TRBJ1-4, with D possibly TRBD1 on 5 matching bases. This CDR3 spans 17 amino acids. Germline lookup yields CDR1 MDHEN and CDR2 SYDVKM. Trimming pared 6 bases from V and 7 bases from J, leaving 24 bases between. Here the CDR3 reads CASRGYWGGTLIEKLFF. DNA of the CDR3: TGTGCCAGCAGAGGGTATTGGGGCGGGACCTTGATTGAAAAACTGTTTTTT.

V and J are TRBV18 and TRBJ2-2; D is perhaps TRBD1 (5 bases). This CDR3 is built from 16 residues. V shed 0 bases and J shed 3 bases, with 11 bases lying between them. The V gene's germline CDR1 is KGHSH and CDR2 LQKENI. CDR3 DNA sequence: TGTGCCAGCTCACCACCGTCCAGGGTGGACACCGGGGAGCTGTTTTTT. Protein: CASSPPSRVDTGELFF.

The rearrangement links TRBV7-9 to TRBJ2-3, with TRBD2 identical over 11 bases. The CDR3 is 17 amino acids. The junction had 4 bases not matched to a gene; V was cut back by 0 bases and J by 2 bases. Germline assignment: CDR1 SEHNR and CDR2 FQNEAQ (reference sequence). CDR3 bases: TGTGCCAGCAGCTTAGCGGTGGGACTAGCGGACACAGATACGCAGTATTTT. Translation: CASSLAVGLADTDTQYF.

V and J are TRBV19 and TRBJ2-4, with TRBD2 matching 9 bases. Per the germline V gene, CDR1 is LNHDA and CDR2 is SQIVND (reference sequence). J was trimmed by 1 base and V by 6 bases; bases with no gene match: 1. The CDR3 is made up of 14 amino acids. This CDR3 reads CASRREGAKNIQYF. In DNA, the CDR3 is TGTGCCAGTAGGCGGGAGGGGGCCAAAAACATTCAGTACTTC.

V gene TRBV18 combines with J gene TRBJ1-5; D gene unclear. The V gene lost 2 bases and the J gene lost 0 bases, with 5 bases spanning the gap. The CDR3 sequence is 14 residues long. CDR1 is KGHSH, CDR2 LQKENI, per germline. The CDR3 nucleotides read TGTGCCAGCTCACCAGAGGGTAGCAATCAGCCCCAGCATTTT. Protein product: CASSPEGSNQPQHF.